The T cell receptor beta chain described here comes from a study of beta chain features in type 1 diabetes listed by TCRdb under 2018. Study-level background: No differences in mean age, gender distribution, total cell number or subset yield were found between patients and healthy donors. A total of some 100,000,000 sorted cells were examined across all samples, and a strong correlation was observed between cell number per subset and RNA yield. Naive and central memory subsets were obtained from all 30 or so donors, but regulatory and stem cell-like memory subsets were isolated from only 8 patients and roughly eight healthy donors. In the study, TCRB repertoires of sorted circulating CD4+ T cell subsets from recently diagnosed type 1 diabetes patients were compared with those of matched healthy donors.

From each donor, a single peripheral blood sample of about 110 mL on average was drawn into heparinised tubes. A BD FACSAria II was used to sort naive, central memory, regulatory and stem cell-like memory CD4+ T cells with a panel that included CD45RO, CCR7, CD25, CD127, CD95 and CD27. Purity was above 95% for every sorted population. PBMCs were isolated immediately by Lymphoprep density gradient centrifugation and stained directly without culture. So that batch effects would be minimized, each experiment stained and sorted samples in pairs, pairing one healthy donor with one patient. Study-wide findings and limitations: Because cDNA rather than genomic DNA was sequenced, highly expressing activated cells could have been over-represented, although no difference in activation and CD3 levels was found between groups. Naive, central memory and regulatory TCRB repertoires appeared to be more alike among patients than among healthy donors. Shorter templates might be favored by PCR, yet because patient and control samples were amplified and corrected together, any such skew would affect both groups equally. Type 1 diabetes patients showed a moderate but significant shortening of TCRB CDR3 length in all four CD4+ subsets. HLA sub-analyses involved small numbers of individuals, so any influence of HLA type on TCRB rearrangement remained unresolved. Patients with type 1 diabetes made fewer insertions and deleted more nucleotides at VDJ recombination sites, implying thymic rearrangement abnormalities.

The entire amount of isolated RNA was reverse transcribed using the High Capacity cDNA Reverse Transcription Kit, so the sequenced TCRB transcripts were expressed ones. Deep immunoSEQ sequencing was applied to naive, central memory and regulatory T cell samples, giving an average of around 3.8 million total reads per sample. After sorted cells were lysed in RLT buffer, RNA was extracted with DNase-treated RNeasy Micro or Mini kits, with the choice depending on cell number. Each cell subset was processed separately to prevent cross-contamination, with patient and healthy donor samples processed together. Using the immunoSEQ multiplex PCR, TCRB sequences were amplified from cDNA into 87-bp fragments spanning the CDR3 region. Amplicons were sequenced on the Illumina HiSeq platform. Processing in the source paper ran as follows. Synthetic template baselines were used to correct PCR bias computationally, reads within Hamming distance 2 were collapsed, and singletons that could not be merged were discarded. Reads were aligned against IMGT so that V, D and J genes, CDR3 length and insertions or deletions at six rearrangement sites could be assigned. Clonotype counts were normalized to sorted cell number within each subset before computing true diversity and Gini coefficients with the tcR R package. The overlap coefficient, calculated on TCRB nucleotide sequences, was used to quantify repertoire sharing. As a proxy for the pre-selection repertoire, out-of-frame TCRB sequences from naive cells were analyzed. TCRdb's version of the immuneACCESS table is confined to in-frame rearrangements and falls short of the full clone set. An unresolved V gene accounts for under half of the shortfall where checked; the remainder is of unknown origin. V and J calls and clone size are as listed in that table; D and trimming were resolved from the DNA. The sample table shows more than 250,000 clones, and 20% are seen once. 0.028% of the sample comes from the top ten.

Notes on this clone: Its antigen is currently not known. No clone much larger than this one lies a single base away; base qualities are absent.

The specimen was naive CD4+ T cells from blood. What this sample's cell subset or site label stands for: true naive CD4+ T cells. The clonotype comes from a middle-aged woman with type 1 diabetes.

The DNA sequence is TGTGCCAGCAGCGGGGGGACAGAGTCTTCCTACGAGCAGTACTTC. The resulting protein is CASSGGTESSYEQYF. The chain employs TRBV9 and TRBJ2-7; TRBD1 lines up with 7 middle nucleotides. V lost 3 bases and J lost 1 base, and the count of bases not matched to a germline gene is 7. CDR1 and CDR2 are drawn from the germline V gene: SGDLS, YYNGEE. From the cysteine up to the phenylalanine, the CDR3 has a length of 15 residues. Kept here is only the CDR3 DNA, which spans 45 bases and is read in frame from base 1.